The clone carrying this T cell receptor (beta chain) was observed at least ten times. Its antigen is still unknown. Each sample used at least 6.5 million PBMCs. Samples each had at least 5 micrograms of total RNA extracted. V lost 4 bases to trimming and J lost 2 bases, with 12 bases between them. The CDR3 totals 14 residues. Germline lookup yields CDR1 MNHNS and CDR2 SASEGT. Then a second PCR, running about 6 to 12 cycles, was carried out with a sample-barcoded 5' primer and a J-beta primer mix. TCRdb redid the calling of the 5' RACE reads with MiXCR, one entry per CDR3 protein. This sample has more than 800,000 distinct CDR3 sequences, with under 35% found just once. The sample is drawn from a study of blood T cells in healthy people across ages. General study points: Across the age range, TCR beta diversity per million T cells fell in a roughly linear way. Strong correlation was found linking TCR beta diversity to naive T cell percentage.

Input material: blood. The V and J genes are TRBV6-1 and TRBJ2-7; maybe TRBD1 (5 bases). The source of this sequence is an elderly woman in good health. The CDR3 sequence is CASSARRDTYEQYF. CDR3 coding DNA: TGTGCCAGCAGTGCTCGCAGGGATACCTACGAGCAGTACTTC.